The rows below give T cell receptor beta chains drawn from one sample of a study of naive and memory T cell subsets. In TCRdb, the UMI-ligation and nested PCR reads were re-called with MiXCR into one record per CDR3 protein. The sample includes over 75,000 distinct CDR3 sequences, roughly 14% seen only once; the top ten take approximately 0.94%. The source material was central memory CD4+ T cells from blood. Receptors originate from a human donor in good health. Both conserved end residues are part of each CDR3.

V	J	CDR3
TRBV20-1	TRBJ1-2	CSARVWGGTTRSGYTF
TRBV7-2	TRBJ1-5	CASSSSYDRGGNQPQHF
TRBV5-4	TRBJ2-5	CASSLVPFAQETQYF
TRBV3-1	TRBJ1-5	CASSQGRTGNQPQHF
TRBV4-1	TRBJ1-2	CASSQVGWGYTF
TRBV7-9	TRBJ2-5	CASSFGLVTQYF
TRBV29-1	TRBJ2-1	CSVAILRQFSSYNEQFF
TRBV18	TRBJ2-5	CATSPGLYQETQYF
TRBV6-6	TRBJ2-7	CASSYSSGSKAYEQYF
TRBV7-2	TRBJ2-2	CASSYLQGGELFF